This note documents a single T cell receptor (beta chain) sequence. Trimming removed 4 bases at V and 1 base at J, with 10 bases between. This CDR3 comprises 13 residues. Germline V gene lookup returns CDR1 GTSNPN and CDR2 SVGIG (reference sequence). Clones were read by immunoSEQ multiplex PCR, and TCRdb kept only the in-frame ones, dropping some. The table has approximately 70,000 clones, about four fifths seen once. These data originate in a study of blood T cell repertoires in COVID-19. The sequence came from a woman of 80 years or more with acute or convalescent COVID-19. This chain connects TRBV30 to TRBJ2-5; D is perhaps TRBD2 (5 bases). The specimen was peripheral blood. Here the CDR3 DNA reads TGTGCCTGGACTCGCCGGGGCCAAGAGACCCAGTACTTC. This codes for CAWTRRGQETQYF.